The sequence of this T cell receptor (beta chain) was determined in a study of cytomegalovirus exposure and HLA in healthy donors. Overall study results and limits: In a later analysis, V- and J-gene trimming of beta chains associated with a DCLRE1C missense variant, replicated independently.

This clone was counted once. The antigen is undetermined. The germline V gene has CDR1 SEHNR and CDR2 FQNEAQ (reference sequence). V trimming: 1 base; J trimming: 0 bases; junction bases outside the gene matches: 10. This CDR3 is 19 amino acids long. The PCR had 60 Vbeta and 13 Jbeta primers. The protocol was immunoSEQ multiplex PCR, while the TCRdb copy is restricted to in-frame clones and leaves out a portion. The sample records some 160,000 clones, 60% to 85% being singletons. The donors comprised healthy bone marrow donors. The V gene is TRBV7-9, the J gene TRBJ2-5; TRBD2 matches at 11 bases. The sequenced sample was PBMCs. This sequence was found in a man in his forties in good health and CMV-seronegative. The chain's CDR3 is CASSLGGSTSGAYQETQYF. CDR3 DNA: TGTGCCAGCAGCTTAGGAGGTTCGACTAGCGGGGCTTACCAAGAGACCCAGTACTTC.